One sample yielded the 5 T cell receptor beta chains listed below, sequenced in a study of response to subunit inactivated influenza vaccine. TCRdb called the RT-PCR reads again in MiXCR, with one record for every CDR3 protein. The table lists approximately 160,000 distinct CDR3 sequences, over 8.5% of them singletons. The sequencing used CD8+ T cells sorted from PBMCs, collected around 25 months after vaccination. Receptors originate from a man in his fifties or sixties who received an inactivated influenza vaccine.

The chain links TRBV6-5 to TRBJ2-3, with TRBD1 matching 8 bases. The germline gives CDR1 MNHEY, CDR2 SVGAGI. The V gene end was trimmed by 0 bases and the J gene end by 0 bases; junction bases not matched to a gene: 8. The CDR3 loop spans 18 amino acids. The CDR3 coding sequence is TGTGCCAGCAGTTACTCAGGACAGGGCTCAGTTAGCACAGATACGCAGTATTTT. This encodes CASSYSGQGSVSTDTQYF.

CDR3 region: CASSRGLTNEQFF. The CDR3 DNA is TGTGCCAGCAGCCGGGGACTTACCAATGAGCAGTTCTTC. The J gene is TRBJ2-1, the V gene TRBV11-3; weak D call: TRBD2 (6 bases). The CDR3 is 13 amino acids. Germline CDR1 reads SGHNT; CDR2 reads YENEEA. Trimming stripped 5 bases from V and 6 bases from J, with 11 bases between. Complete variable domain (other parts from reference TRBV11-3 and TRBJ2-1): EAGVVQSPRYKIIEKKQPVAFWCNPISGHNTLYWYLQNLGQGPELLIRYENEEAVDDSQLPKDRFSAERLKGVDSTLKIQPAELGDSAVYLCASSRGLTNEQFFGPGTRLTVL.

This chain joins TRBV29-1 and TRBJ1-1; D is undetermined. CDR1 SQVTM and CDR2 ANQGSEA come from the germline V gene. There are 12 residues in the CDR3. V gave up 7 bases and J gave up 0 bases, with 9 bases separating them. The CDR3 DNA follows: TGCAGCGCCCGGGGAATGAACACTGAAGCTTTCTTT. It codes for CSARGMNTEAFF.

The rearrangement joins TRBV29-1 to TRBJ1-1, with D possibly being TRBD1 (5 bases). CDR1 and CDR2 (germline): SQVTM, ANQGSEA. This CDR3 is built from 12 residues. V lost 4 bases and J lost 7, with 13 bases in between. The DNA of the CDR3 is TGCAGCGTTGGAACACTGGGGCATGAAGCTTTCTTT. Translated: CSVGTLGHEAFF.

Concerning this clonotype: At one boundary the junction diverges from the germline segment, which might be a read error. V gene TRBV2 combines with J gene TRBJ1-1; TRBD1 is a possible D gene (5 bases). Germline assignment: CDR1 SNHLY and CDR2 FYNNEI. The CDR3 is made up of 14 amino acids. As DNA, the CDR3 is TGTGCCAGCAGTGATCCAGGTACTGGGGCTGAAGCTCTCTTT. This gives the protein CASSDPGTGAEALF.